One T cell receptor (beta chain) is described in this entry. The sample comes from a study of control samples from healthy donors and cancer patients. CDR3 length: 14 residues. The germline gives CDR1 SGHKS, CDR2 YYEKEE (reference sequence). V was trimmed by 0 bases and J by 2 bases, leaving 6 bases between them. Generated by immunoSEQ multiplex PCR, the TCRdb table keeps only in-frame clones and is missing some. The sample carries over 150,000 clones, approximately 91% recorded once. This TCR was sampled from a woman between 40 and 50 years old in good health. The chain has TRBV5-5 and TRBJ1-5; D call uncertain. The specimen was blood. CDR3 bases: TGTGCCAGCAGCTTGGACAGAGGCAATCAGCCCCAGCATTTT. It is translated as CASSLDRGNQPQHF.